This T cell receptor (beta chain) was recovered during a study of OX40 agonist ivuxolimab in advanced cancers. Study summary: The patients got ivuxolimab, which is an agonistic anti-OX40 (CD134) antibody. Of the patients, three showed partial responses, one with hepatocellular carcinoma and two with cutaneous melanoma.

Clones were read by immunoSEQ multiplex PCR, and TCRdb kept only the in-frame ones, dropping some. The sample lists about 130,000 clones, about nine tenths occurring once. This CDR3 is built from 14 residues. Losses at the gene ends were 4 bases for V and 2 bases for J; bases not matched to a gene: 3. Germline V gives CDR1 LNHDA, CDR2 SQIVND (reference sequence). The sequence was obtained from an adult with an advanced solid tumor such as melanoma, head and neck, liver or kidney cancer. The chain has TRBV19 and TRBJ2-7; 9 bases fit TRBD1. This specimen consisted of CD4+ or CD8+ T cells sorted from blood, obtained in a trial of the OX40 agonist ivuxolimab. Here the CDR3 DNA reads TGTGCCAGTAGTAAGGGACAGGGAACCTACGAGCAGTACTTC. Its protein product is CASSKGQGTYEQYF.